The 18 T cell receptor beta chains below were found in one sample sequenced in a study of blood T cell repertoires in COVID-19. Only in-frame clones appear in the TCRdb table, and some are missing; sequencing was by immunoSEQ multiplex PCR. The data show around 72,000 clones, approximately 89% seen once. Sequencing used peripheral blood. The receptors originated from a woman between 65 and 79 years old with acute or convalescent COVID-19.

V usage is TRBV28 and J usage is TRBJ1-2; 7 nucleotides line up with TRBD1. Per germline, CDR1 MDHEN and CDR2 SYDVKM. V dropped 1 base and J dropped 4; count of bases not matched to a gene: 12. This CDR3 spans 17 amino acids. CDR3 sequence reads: CASSLSLQGVTPYGYTF. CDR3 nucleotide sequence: TGTGCCAGCAGTTTATCACTCCAGGGGGTGACACCCTATGGCTACACCTTC.

CDR3 DNA sequence: TGTGCCAGCAGCTGGGGACTAGCGGGAGACGACACCGGGGAGCTGTTTTTT. Protein sequence: CASSWGLAGDDTGELFF. The chain couples TRBV5-6 to TRBJ2-2; TRBD2 matches 14 bases. CDR3 size: 17 residues. Trimming took 3 bases from V and 3 from J; bases not matched to a gene: 4. Germline V gives CDR1 SGHDT, CDR2 YYEEEE.

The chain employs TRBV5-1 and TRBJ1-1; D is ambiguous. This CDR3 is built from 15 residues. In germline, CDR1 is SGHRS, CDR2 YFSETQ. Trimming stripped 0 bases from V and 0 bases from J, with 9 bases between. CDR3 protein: CASSLVPEMNTEAFF. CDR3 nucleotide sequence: TGCGCCAGCAGCTTGGTCCCGGAGATGAACACTGAAGCTTTCTTT.

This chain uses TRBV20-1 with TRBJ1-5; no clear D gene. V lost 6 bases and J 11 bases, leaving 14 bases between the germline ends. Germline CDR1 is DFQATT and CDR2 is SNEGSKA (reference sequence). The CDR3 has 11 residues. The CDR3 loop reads CSAPEASSQHF. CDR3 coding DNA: TGCAGTGCCCCCGAGGCGTCTTCCCAGCATTTT.

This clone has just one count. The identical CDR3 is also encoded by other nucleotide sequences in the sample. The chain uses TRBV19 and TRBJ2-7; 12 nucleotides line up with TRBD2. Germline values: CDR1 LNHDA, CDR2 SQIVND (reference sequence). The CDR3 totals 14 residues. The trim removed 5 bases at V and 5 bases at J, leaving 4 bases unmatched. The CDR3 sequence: CASSRLAGGDEQYF. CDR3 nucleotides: TGTGCCAGTAGTCGTCTAGCGGGAGGGGACGAGCAGTACTTC.

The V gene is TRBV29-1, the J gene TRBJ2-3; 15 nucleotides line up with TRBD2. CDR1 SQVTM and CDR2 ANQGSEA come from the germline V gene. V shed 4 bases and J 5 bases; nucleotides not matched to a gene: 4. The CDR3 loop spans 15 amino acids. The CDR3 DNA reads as TGCAGCGTTGGGCCGGGACTAGCGGGGGGAGATACGCAGTATTTT. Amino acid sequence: CSVGPGLAGGDTQYF.

In DNA, the CDR3 is TGTGCCAGCAGCGATCCCGGGACAGGGGGTGCTGAAGCTTTCTTT. It translates to CASSDPGTGGAEAFF. This chain uses TRBV28 with TRBJ1-1, with TRBD1 matching over 11 bases. The V gene's germline CDR1 is MDHEN and CDR2 SYDVKM. The CDR3 spans 15 residues. V lost 6 bases and J lost 6; bases outside the gene matches: 9.

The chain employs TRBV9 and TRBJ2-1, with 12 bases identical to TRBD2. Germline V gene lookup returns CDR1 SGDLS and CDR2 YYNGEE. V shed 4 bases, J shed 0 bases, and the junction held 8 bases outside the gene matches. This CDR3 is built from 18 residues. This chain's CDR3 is CASSTGLAGVSSYNEQFF. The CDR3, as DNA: TGTGCCAGCAGCACGGGACTAGCGGGCGTTAGCTCCTACAATGAGCAGTTCTTC.

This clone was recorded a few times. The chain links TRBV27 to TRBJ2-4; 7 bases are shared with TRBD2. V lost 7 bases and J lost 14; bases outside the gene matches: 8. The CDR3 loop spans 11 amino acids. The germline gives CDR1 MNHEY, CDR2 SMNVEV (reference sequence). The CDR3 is CASTREVHKYF. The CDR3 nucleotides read TGTGCCAGCACCCGGGAGGTCCACAAGTACTTC.

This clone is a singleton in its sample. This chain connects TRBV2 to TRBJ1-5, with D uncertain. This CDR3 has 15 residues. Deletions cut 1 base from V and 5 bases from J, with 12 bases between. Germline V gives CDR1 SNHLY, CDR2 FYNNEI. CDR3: CASSEEDNRHQPQHF. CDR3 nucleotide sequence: TGTGCCAGCAGTGAAGAAGACAACCGCCATCAGCCCCAGCATTTT. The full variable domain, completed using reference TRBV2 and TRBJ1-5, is EPEVTQTPSHQVTQMGQEVILRCVPISNHLYFYWYRQILGQKVEFLVSFYNNEISEKSEIFDDQFSVERPDGSNFTLKIRSTKLEDSAMYFCASSEEDNRHQPQHFGDGTRLSIL.

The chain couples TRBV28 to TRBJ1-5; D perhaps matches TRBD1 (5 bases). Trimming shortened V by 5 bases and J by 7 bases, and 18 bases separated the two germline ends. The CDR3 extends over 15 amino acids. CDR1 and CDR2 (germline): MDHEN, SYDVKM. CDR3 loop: CASSPPEGVEQPQHF. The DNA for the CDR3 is TGTGCCAGCAGTCCTCCCGAAGGGGTTGAACAGCCCCAGCATTTT.

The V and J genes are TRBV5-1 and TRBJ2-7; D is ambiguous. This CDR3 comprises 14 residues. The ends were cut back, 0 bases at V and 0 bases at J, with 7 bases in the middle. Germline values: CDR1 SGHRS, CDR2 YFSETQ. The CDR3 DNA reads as TGCGCCAGCAGCTTGGCCCAGGCCTCCTACGAGCAGTACTTC. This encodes CASSLAQASYEQYF.

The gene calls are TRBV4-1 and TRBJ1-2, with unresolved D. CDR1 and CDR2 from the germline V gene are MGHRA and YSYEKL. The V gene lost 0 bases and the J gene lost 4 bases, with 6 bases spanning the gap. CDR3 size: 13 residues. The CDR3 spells CASSQDSSYGYTF. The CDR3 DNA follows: TGCGCCAGCAGCCAAGATAGCAGCTATGGCTACACCTTC.

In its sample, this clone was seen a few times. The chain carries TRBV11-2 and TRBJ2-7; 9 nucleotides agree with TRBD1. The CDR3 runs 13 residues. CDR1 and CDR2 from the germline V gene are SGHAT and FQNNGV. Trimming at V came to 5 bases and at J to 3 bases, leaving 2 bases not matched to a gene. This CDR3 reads CASSTGQGYEQYF. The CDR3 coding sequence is TGTGCCAGCAGCACGGGACAGGGCTACGAGCAGTACTTC.

Here the CDR3 DNA reads TGTGCCAGCAGTTACTCTTCCAGGGGAAGGGGGACTGAAGCTTTCTTT. Its protein product is CASSYSSRGRGTEAFF. This chain uses TRBV6-5 with TRBJ1-1, with a possible D match to TRBD1 (6 bases). V lost 0 bases, J lost 5 bases, and 16 bases lay in between. Per germline, CDR1 MNHEY and CDR2 SVGAGI. CDR3 length equals 16 residues.

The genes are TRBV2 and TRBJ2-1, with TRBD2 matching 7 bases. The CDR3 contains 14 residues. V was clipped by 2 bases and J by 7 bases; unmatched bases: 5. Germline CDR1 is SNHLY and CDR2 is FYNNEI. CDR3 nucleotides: TGTGCCAGCAGTGAATTGGGGGGGAGGAATGAGCAGTTCTTC. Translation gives CASSELGGRNEQFF.

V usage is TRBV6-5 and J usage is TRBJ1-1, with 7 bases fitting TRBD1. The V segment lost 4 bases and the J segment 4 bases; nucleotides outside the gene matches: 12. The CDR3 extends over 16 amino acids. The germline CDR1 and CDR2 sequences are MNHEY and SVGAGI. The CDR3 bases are TGTGCCAGCAGTTCCGACAGGGCTTTAGGGAGCACTGAAGCTTTCTTT. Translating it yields CASSSDRALGSTEAFF.

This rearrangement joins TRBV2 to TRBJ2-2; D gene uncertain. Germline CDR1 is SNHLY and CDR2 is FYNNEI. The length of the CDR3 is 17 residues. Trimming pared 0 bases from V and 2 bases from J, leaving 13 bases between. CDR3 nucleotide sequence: TGTGCCAGCAGTGAAGCAGAAATTCGCGGTAACACCGGGGAGCTGTTTTTT. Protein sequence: CASSEAEIRGNTGELFF. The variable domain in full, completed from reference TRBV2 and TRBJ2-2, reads EPEVTQTPSHQVTQMGQEVILRCVPISNHLYFYWYRQILGQKVEFLVSFYNNEISEKSEIFDDQFSVERPDGSNFTLKIRSTKLEDSAMYFCASSEAEIRGNTGELFFGEGSRLTVL.